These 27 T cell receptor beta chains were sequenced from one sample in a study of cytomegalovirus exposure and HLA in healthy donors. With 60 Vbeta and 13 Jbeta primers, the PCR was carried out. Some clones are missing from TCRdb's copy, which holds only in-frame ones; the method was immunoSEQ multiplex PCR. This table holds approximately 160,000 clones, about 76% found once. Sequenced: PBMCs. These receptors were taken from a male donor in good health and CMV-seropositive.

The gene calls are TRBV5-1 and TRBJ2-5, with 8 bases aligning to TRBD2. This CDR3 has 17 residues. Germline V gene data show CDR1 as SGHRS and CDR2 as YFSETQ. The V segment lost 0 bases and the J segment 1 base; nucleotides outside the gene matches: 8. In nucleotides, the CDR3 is TGCGCCAGCAGCTTGGGTTCCGCGGGGGGTCTCCAAGAGACCCAGTACTTC. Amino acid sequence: CASSLGSAGGLQETQYF.

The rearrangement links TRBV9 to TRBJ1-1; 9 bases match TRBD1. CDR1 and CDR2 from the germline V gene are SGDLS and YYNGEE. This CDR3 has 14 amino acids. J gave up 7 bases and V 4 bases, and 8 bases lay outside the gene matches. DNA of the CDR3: TGTGCCAGCAGCCCAGGGACAGGGAGACATGAAGCTTTCTTT. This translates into CASSPGTGRHEAFF.

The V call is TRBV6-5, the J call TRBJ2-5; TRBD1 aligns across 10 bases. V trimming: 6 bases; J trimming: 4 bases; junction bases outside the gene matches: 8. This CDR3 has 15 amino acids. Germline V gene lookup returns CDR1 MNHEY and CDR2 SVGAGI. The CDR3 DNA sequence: TGTGCCAGCAGCAATCGCCGGGACAGGGGAGAGACCCAGTACTTC. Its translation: CASSNRRDRGETQYF.

This chain's CDR3 is CASSLLLAGGLAYEQYF. CDR3 coding DNA: TGTGCCAGCAGCTTGTTACTAGCGGGGGGCCTCGCCTACGAGCAGTACTTC. The rearrangement links TRBV7-2 to TRBJ2-7, with 12 positions matching TRBD2. The trim removed 3 bases at V and 2 bases at J, leaving 8 bases unmatched. This CDR3 has 17 residues. CDR1 and CDR2 from the germline V gene are SGHTA and FQGNSA.

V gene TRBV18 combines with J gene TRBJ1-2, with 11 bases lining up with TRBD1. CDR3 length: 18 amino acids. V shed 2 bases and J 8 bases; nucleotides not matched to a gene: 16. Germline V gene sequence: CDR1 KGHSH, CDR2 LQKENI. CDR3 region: CASSPDPWDRGTFGGYTF. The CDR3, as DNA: TGTGCCAGCTCACCAGACCCCTGGGACAGGGGGACTTTCGGGGGCTACACCTTC.

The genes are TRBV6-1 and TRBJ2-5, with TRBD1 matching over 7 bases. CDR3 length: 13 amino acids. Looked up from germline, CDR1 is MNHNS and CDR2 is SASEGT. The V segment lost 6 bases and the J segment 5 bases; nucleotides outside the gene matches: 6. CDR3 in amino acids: CASRETGKETQYF. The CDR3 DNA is TGTGCCAGCAGAGAGACAGGGAAGGAGACCCAGTACTTC.

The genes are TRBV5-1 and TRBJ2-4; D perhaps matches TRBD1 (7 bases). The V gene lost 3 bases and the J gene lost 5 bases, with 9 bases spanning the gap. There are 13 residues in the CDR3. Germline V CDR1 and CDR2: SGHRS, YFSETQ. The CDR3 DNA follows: TGCGCCAGCAGCTCAGGGGGGCAAAACATTCAGTACTTC. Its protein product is CASSSGGQNIQYF.

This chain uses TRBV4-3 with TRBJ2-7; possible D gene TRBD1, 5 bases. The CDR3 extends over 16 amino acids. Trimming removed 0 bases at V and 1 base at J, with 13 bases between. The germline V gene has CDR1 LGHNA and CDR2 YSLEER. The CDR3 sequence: CASSQERNGHSYEQYF. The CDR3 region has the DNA TGCGCCAGCAGCCAAGAGAGGAACGGACATTCCTACGAGCAGTACTTC.

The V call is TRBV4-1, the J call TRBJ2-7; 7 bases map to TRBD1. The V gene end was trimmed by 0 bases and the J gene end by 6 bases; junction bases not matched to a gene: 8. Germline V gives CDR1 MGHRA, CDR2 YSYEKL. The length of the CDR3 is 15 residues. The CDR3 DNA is TGCGCCAGCAGCCAAGATTCCCCAGGGGGTGGCGAGCAGTACTTC. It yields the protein CASSQDSPGGGEQYF.

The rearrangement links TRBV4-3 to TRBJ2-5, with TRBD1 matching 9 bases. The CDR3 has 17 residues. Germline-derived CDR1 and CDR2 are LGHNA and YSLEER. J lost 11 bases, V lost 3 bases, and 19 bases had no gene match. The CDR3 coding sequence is TGCGCCAGCAGCCATGTGAGGGGGACAGGGTCCAGTTTGGAGCAGTACTTC. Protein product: CASSHVRGTGSSLEQYF.

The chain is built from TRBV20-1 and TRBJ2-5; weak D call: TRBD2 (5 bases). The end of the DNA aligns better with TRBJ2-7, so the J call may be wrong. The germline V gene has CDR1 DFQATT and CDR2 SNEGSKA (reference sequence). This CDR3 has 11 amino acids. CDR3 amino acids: CSAGSSYEQYF. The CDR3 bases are TGCAGTGCTGGGAGCTCCTACGAGCAGTACTTC.

The CDR3 spells CASSLGRTSLSTGELFF. The DNA of the CDR3 is TGCGCCAGCAGTTTAGGGAGAACTAGTCTGAGCACCGGGGAGCTGTTTTTT. The chain links TRBV5-1 to TRBJ2-2; TRBD2 might be the D (5 bases). This CDR3 has 17 amino acids. V was cut by 5 bases and J by 4 bases, with 21 bases left in between. The V gene's germline CDR1 is SGHRS and CDR2 YFSETQ. The full variable domain, completed using reference TRBV5-1 and TRBJ2-2, is KAGVTQTPRYLIKTRGQQVTLSCSPISGHRSVSWYQQTPGQGLQFLFEYFSETQRNKGNFPGRFSGRQFSNSRSEMNVSTLELGDSALYLCASSLGRTSLSTGELFFGEGSRLTVL.

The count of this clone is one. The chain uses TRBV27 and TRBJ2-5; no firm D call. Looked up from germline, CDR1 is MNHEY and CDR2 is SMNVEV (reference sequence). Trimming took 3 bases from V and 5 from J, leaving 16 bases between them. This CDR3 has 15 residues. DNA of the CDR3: TGTGCCAGCAGTTTCAGCAGACTTCCAAGGGAGACCCAGTACTTC. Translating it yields CASSFSRLPRETQYF.

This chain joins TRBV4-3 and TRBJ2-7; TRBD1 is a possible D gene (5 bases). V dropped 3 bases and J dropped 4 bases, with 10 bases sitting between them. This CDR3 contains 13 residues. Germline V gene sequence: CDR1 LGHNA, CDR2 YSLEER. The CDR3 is CASSQVQAYEQYF. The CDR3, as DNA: TGCGCCAGCAGCCAGGTACAGGCGTACGAGCAGTACTTC.

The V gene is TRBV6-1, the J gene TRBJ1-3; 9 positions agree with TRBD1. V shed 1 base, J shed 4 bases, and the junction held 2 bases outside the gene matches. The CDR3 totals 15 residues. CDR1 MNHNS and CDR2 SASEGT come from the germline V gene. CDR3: CASSEDRGLGNTIYF. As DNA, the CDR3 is TGTGCCAGCAGTGAAGACAGGGGGCTAGGAAACACCATATATTTT.

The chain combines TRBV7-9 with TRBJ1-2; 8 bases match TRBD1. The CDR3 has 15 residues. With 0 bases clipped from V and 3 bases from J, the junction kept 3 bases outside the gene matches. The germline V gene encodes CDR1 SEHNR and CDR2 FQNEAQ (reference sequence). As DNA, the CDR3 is TGTGCCAGCAGCTTAGCCCCGGACAGGGACTATGGCTACACCTTC. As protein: CASSLAPDRDYGYTF.

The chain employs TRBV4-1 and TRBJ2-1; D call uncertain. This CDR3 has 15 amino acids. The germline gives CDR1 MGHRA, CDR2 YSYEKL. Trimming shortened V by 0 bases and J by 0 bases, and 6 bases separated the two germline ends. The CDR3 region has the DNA TGCGCCAGCAGCCAAGACGGTAGCTCCTACAATGAGCAGTTCTTC. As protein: CASSQDGSSYNEQFF.

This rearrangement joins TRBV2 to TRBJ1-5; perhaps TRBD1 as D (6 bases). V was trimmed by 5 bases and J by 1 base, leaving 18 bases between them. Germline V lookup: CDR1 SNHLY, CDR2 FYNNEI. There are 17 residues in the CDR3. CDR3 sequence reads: CASSMDRGQGSNQPQHF. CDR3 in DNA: TGTGCCAGCAGTATGGACAGAGGGCAGGGAAGCAATCAGCCCCAGCATTTT.

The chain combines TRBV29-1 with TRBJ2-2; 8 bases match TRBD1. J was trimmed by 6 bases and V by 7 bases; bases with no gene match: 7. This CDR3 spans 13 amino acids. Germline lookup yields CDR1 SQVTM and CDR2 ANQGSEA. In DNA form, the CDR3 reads TGCAGCGCGCCAGGGGGCATATCCGGGGAGCTGTTTTTT. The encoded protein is CSAPGGISGELFF.

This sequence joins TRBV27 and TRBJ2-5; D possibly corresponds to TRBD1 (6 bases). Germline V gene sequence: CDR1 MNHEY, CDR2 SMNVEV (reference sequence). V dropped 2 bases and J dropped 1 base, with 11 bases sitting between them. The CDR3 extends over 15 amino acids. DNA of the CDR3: TGTGCCAGCAGTTTAGGACAGAAACGCCAAGAGACCCAGTACTTC. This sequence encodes CASSLGQKRQETQYF.

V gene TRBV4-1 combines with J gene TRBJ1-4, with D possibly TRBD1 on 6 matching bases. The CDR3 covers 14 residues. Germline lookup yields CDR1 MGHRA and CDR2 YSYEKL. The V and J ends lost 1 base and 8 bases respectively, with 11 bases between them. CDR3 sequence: CASSQVDRTEKLFF. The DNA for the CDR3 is TGCGCCAGCAGCCAAGTAGACAGGACCGAAAAACTGTTTTTT.

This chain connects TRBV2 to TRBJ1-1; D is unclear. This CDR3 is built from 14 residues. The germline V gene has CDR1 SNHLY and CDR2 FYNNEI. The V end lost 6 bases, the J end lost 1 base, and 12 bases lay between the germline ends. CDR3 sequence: CASSQVGRNTEAFF. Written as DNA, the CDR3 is TGTGCCAGCAGCCAGGTAGGCAGGAACACTGAAGCTTTCTTT.

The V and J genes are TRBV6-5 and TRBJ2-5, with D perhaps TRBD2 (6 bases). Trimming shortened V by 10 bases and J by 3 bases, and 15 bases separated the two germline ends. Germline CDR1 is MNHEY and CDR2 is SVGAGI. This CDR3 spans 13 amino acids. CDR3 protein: CATYSPGEETQYF. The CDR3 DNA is TGTGCCACCTACAGTCCGGGGGAAGAGACCCAGTACTTC.

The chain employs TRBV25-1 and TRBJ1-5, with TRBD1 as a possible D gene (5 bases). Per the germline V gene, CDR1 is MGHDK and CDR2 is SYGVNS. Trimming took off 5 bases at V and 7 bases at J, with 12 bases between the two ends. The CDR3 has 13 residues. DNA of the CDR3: TGTGCCAGCAGTCCCCTTGGGGGGCAGCCCCAGCATTTT. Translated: CASSPLGGQPQHF.

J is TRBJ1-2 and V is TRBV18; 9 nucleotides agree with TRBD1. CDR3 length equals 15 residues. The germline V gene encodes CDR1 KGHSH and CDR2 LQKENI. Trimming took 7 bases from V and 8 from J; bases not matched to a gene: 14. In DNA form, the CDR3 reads TGTGCCAGCTGCGCCGGGCCGGGGACAGGGCAAGGCTACACCTTC. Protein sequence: CASCAGPGTGQGYTF.

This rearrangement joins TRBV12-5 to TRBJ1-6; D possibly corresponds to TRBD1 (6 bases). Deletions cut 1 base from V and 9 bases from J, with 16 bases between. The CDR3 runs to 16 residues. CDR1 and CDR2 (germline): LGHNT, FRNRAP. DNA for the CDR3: TGTGCTAGTGGTTTGGATACCCGGGACACTTTTTCACCCCTCCACTTT. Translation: CASGLDTRDTFSPLHF.

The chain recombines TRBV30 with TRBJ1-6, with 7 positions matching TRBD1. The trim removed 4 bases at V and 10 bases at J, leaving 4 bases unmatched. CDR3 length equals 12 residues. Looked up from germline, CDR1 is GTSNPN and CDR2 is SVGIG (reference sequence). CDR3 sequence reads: CAWTGGRSPLHF. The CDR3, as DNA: TGTGCCTGGACAGGGGGGAGGTCACCCCTCCACTTT.